Following are 5 T cell receptor beta chains from one sample sequenced in a study of shared clonotypes between healthy human individuals (TCRdb year 2020). Library preparation used the immunoSEQ multiplex PCR assay. The immuneACCESS repertoire file appears here via TCRdb, limited to in-frame rearrangements. These files lack a portion of the clones; in checked studies, under half of the deficit traces to unresolved V genes, and the cause of the others is not known. This sample comprises about 1 million clones, around 76% of them detected only once. The ten largest clones take up approximately 1.5% of the sample. Sequences were obtained from memory CD4+ T cells sorted from blood. In the paper's terms, the cell subset or site label means: CD45RA-negative fraction. All receptors come from a man aged 18 to 30 in good health.

The chain recombines TRBV28 with TRBJ1-4; D possibly corresponds to TRBD1 (6 bases). CDR3 size: 15 residues. CDR1 is MDHEN, CDR2 SYDVKM, per germline. Trimming took off 5 bases at V and 8 bases at J, with 18 bases between the two ends. The CDR3 here is CASSGGGGNREKLFF. Here the CDR3 DNA reads TGTGCCAGCAGTGGAGGAGGGGGGAATCGGGAAAAACTGTTTTTT.

The V and J genes are TRBV12-5 and TRBJ1-5; D is undetermined. The CDR3 is 13 residues long. Germline V gene sequence: CDR1 LGHNT, CDR2 FRNRAP. V lost 0 bases and J lost 6, with 6 bases in between. In nucleotides, the CDR3 is TGTGCTAGTGGTTTGGTAAAGGGTCAGCCCCAGCATTTT. Protein product: CASGLVKGQPQHF. The full variable domain, with the rest looked up from reference TRBV12-5 and TRBJ1-5, is DARVTQTPRHKVTEMGQEVTMRCQPILGHNTVFWYRQTMMQGLELLAYFRNRAPLDDSGMPKDRFSAEMPDATLATLKIQPSEPRDSAVYFCASGLVKGQPQHFGDGTRLSIL.

In regard to this clone: This sample includes further DNA sequences coding for the same CDR3. This rearrangement joins TRBV6-1 to TRBJ1-2; possible D gene TRBD1, 5 bases. The ends were cut back, 2 bases at V and 3 bases at J, with 7 bases in the middle. The CDR3 runs to 13 residues. Per germline, CDR1 MNHNS and CDR2 SASEGT. In DNA form, the CDR3 reads TGTGCCAGCAGTGAATTGACAGACTATGGCTACACCTTC. Its translation is CASSELTDYGYTF.

This clone appeared a single time. The chain recombines TRBV6-5 with TRBJ2-6; D perhaps matches TRBD1 (5 bases). Germline lookup yields CDR1 MNHEY and CDR2 SVGAGI. The CDR3 runs to 15 residues. Trimming removed 4 bases at V and 1 base at J, with 8 bases between. Here the CDR3 reads CASSFQGSGANVLTF. The CDR3 DNA follows: TGTGCCAGCAGTTTTCAGGGATCTGGGGCCAACGTCCTGACTTTC.

This clone was seen repeatedly, ten times or more. V usage is TRBV5-8 and J usage is TRBJ1-5; 8 bases are a match to TRBD1. The CDR3 contains 15 residues. Germline V lookup: CDR1 SGHTS, CDR2 YDEGEE. V was clipped by 4 bases and J by 1 base; unmatched bases: 4. The CDR3 is CASSDDRGSNQPQHF. The CDR3 DNA reads as TGTGCCAGCAGCGACGACAGGGGCAGCAATCAGCCCCAGCATTTT.